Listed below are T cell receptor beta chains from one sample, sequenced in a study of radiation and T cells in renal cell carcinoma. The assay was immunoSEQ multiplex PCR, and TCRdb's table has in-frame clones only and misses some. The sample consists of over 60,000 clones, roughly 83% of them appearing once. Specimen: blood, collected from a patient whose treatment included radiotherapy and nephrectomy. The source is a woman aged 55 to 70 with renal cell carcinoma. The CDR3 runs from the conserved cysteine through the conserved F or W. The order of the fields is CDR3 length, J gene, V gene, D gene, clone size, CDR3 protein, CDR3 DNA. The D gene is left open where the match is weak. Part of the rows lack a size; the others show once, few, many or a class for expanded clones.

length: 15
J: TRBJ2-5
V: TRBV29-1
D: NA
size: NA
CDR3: CSVEVQGGVQETQYF
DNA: TGCAGCGTTGAAGTTCAGGGTGGGGTCCAAGAGACCCAGTACTTC

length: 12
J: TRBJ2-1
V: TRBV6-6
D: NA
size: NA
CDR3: CASSYSGLEQFF
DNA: TGTGCCAGCAGTTACTCTGGCTTAGAGCAGTTCTTC

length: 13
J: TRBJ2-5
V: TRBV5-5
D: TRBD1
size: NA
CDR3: CASSRGQQETQYF
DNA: TGTGCCAGCAGCCGGGGACAGCAAGAGACCCAGTACTTC

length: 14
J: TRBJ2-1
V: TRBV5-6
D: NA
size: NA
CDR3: CASSWMTAYNEQFF
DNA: TGTGCCAGCAGCTGGATGACAGCCTACAATGAGCAGTTCTTC

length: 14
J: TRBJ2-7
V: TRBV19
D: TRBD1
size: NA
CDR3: CASKPGQGRNEQYF
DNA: TGTGCCAGTAAGCCCGGACAGGGGAGGAATGAGCAGTACTTC

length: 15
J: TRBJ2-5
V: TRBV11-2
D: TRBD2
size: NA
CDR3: CASSPRRGSQETQYF
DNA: TGTGCCAGCAGCCCCAGGCGGGGGAGCCAAGAGACCCAGTACTTC

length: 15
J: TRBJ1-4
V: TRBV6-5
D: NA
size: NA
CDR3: CASSYSRQRNEKLFF
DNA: TGTGCCAGCAGTTACTCTCGGCAGCGGAATGAAAAACTGTTTTTT

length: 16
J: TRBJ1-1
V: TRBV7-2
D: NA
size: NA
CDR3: CASSSDVGGMNTEAFF
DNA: TGTGCCAGCAGCTCGGACGTGGGGGGGATGAACACTGAAGCTTTCTTT

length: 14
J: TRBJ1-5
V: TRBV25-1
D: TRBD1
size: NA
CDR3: CASSESGQGATQHF
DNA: TGTGCCAGCAGTGAATCTGGACAGGGGGCAACCCAGCATTTT

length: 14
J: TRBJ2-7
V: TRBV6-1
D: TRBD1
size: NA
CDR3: CASSITGGSYEQYF
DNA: TGTGCCAGCAGTATCACAGGGGGCTCCTACGAGCAGTACTTC

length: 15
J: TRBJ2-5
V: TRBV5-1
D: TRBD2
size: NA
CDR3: CASSFELAAQGTQYF
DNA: TGCGCCAGCAGCTTTGAACTAGCGGCCCAGGGGACCCAGTACTTC

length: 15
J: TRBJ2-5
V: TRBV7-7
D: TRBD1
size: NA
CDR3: CASSSLQGAGETQYF
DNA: TGTGCTAGCAGCTCGTTACAGGGGGCCGGAGAGACCCAGTACTTC

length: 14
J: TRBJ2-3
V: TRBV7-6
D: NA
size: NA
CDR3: CASSLRGGEDTQYF
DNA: TGTGCCAGCAGCTTACGCGGGGGCGAAGATACGCAGTATTTT

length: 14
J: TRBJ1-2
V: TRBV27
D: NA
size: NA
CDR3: CASSPLTWAGGYTF
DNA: TGTGCCAGCAGTCCACTGACTTGGGCGGGGGGCTACACCTTC

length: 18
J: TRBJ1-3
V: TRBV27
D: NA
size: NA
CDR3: CASSLSAISGVPSGTIYF
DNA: TGTGCCAGCAGCCTATCGGCAATATCAGGGGTGCCTTCGGGCACCATATATTTT

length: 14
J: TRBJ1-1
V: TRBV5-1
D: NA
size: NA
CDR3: CASSKGDRNTEAFF
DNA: TGCGCCAGCAGCAAGGGTGACAGAAACACTGAAGCTTTCTTT

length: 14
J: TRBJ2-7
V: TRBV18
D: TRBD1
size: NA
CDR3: CASSPPTGGYEQYF
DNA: TGTGCCAGCTCACCACCCACAGGGGGCTACGAGCAGTACTTC

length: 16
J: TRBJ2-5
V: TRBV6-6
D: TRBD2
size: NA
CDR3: CASSSGLAGGWETQYF
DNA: TGTGCCAGCAGTTCGGGACTAGCGGGAGGGTGGGAGACCCAGTACTTC

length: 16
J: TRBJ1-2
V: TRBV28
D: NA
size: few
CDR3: CASSLVAGLGYYGYTF
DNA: TGTGCCAGCAGTTTAGTCGCGGGCCTCGGATACTATGGCTACACCTTC

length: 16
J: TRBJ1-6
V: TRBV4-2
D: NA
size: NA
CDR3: CASDGGMSSYNSPLHF
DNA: TGTGCCAGCGACGGAGGGATGAGCTCCTATAATTCACCCCTCCACTTT

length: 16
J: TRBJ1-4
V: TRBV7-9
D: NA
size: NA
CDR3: CASSIRDPATNEKLFF
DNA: TGTGCCAGCAGCATTCGGGACCCGGCAACTAATGAAAAACTGTTTTTT

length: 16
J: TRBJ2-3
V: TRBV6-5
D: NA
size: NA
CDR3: CASSYSGGARTDTQYF
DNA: TGTGCCAGCAGTTACTCTGGGGGGGCTCGCACAGATACGCAGTATTTT

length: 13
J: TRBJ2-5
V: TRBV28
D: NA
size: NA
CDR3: CASSVDGNEAQYF
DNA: TGTGCCAGCAGCGTGGACGGCAATGAGGCCCAGTACTTC

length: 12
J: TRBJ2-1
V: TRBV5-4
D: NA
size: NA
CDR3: CASSLVGARWFF
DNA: TGTGCCAGCAGCTTGGTCGGGGCCCGGTGGTTCTTC